The T cell receptor beta chain under discussion was sequenced for a study of vaccination effects on CD4 cells after COVID-19. Whole-study results and caveats: In the late period after vaccination, infection- and vaccine-induced clones contracted markedly.

Clones were sequenced by immunoSEQ multiplex PCR, and TCRdb holds only the in-frame ones, with some missing. Among around 30,000 clones listed, around 80% were seen once. A single count supports this clone. Its antigen is as yet unknown. The CDR3 is made up of 19 amino acids. Antigen-specific CD4+ T cells were expanded with viral peptide pools in the ViraFEST assay before sequencing. Isolating CD4+ T cells followed less than 11 days of culture. The participants, recipients of two vaccine doses, got either BNT162b2 or mRNA-1273. Half the medium was replaced with IL-2 medium on days 3 and 7. Sequenced material: CD4+ T cells from PBMCs cultured with SARS-CoV-2 spike peptides, taken after COVID-19 vaccination. The V gene is TRBV21-1, the J gene TRBJ1-5; TRBD1, as called in the table, went unchecked against the DNA. TRBV21-1 is flagged as a pseudogene. The sequence was collected from a human donor who received a COVID-19 vaccine. Some clones in this sample may be carry-over from other donors' samples. The CDR3: CASSKGDGRDTVGNQPQHF. The CDR3 DNA is TGTGCCAGCAGCAAAGGCGACGGCCGGGACACTGTAGGAAATCAGCCCCAGCATTTT.